This is a list of T cell receptor beta chains from one sample in a study of blood T cell repertoires in COVID-19. Using immunoSEQ multiplex PCR, the repertoire was profiled, and TCRdb retains in-frame clones only, with some absent. Of over 40,000 clones detected, 86% appear once; the ten largest clones hold approximately 14%. Sequenced: peripheral blood. The origin of the receptors is a human donor in a cohort sampled during active COVID-19. Both conserved end residues are part of each CDR3. A D gene is named only where the DNA matches it firmly. Size tells how often a clone was seen (once, few, many) or the class of an expanded clone, and some rows leave it out.

V: TRBV3-1/TRBV3-2; length: 17; size: .; J: TRBJ2-1; D: .; DNA: TGTGCCAGCAGCCAAGACCCTATGGGGGGGCTCAAGGATGAGCAGTTCTTC; CDR3: CASSQDPMGGLKDEQFF
V: TRBV6-5; length: 15; size: .; J: TRBJ1-2; D: TRBD1; DNA: TGTGCCAGCAGGCTCACCGGGACAGTTAACTATGGCTACACCTTC; CDR3: CASRLTGTVNYGYTF
V: TRBV2; length: 14; size: .; J: TRBJ1-2; D: TRBD1; DNA: TGTGCCAGCAGTGAAAGTCAGGGGGGCTATGGCTACACCTTC; CDR3: CASSESQGGYGYTF
V: TRBV6-2/TRBV6-3; length: 14; size: .; J: TRBJ2-5; D: TRBD1; DNA: TGTGCCAGCAGCTTAGGACAGGGACGCGAGACCCAGTACTTC; CDR3: CASSLGQGRETQYF
V: TRBV2; length: 13; size: .; J: TRBJ2-3; D: .; DNA: TGTGCCAGTACGAGGGGGAGCACAGATACGCAGTATTTT; CDR3: CASTRGSTDTQYF
V: TRBV20-1; length: 11; size: .; J: TRBJ2-1; D: TRBD2; DNA: TGCAGCGCCCCCGGGGGGAATGAGCAGTTCTTC; CDR3: CSAPGGNEQFF
V: TRBV6-1; length: 14; size: .; J: TRBJ1-2; D: .; DNA: TGTGCCAGCAGTGAAAGGAGTACTCCCTATGGCTACACCTTC; CDR3: CASSERSTPYGYTF
V: TRBV2; length: 12; size: .; J: TRBJ2-1; D: .; DNA: TGTGCCAGCAGTGCAACAGGGCGCGAGCAGTTCTTC; CDR3: CASSATGREQFF
V: TRBV9; length: 16; size: .; J: TRBJ2-5; D: TRBD1; DNA: TGTGCCAGCAGCTTTGGACAGGGTTATAGGAAAGAGACCCAGTACTTC; CDR3: CASSFGQGYRKETQYF
V: TRBV6-2/TRBV6-3; length: 15; size: .; J: TRBJ1-1; D: .; DNA: TGTGCCAGCAGTTACGGGGCCAGGGAGAACACTGAAGCTTTCTTT; CDR3: CASSYGARENTEAFF
V: TRBV9; length: 16; size: .; J: TRBJ2-1; D: TRBD2; DNA: TGTGCCAGCAGCGTCCAGACTAGCGGAGGACCCAATGAGCAGTTCTTC; CDR3: CASSVQTSGGPNEQFF
V: TRBV4-1; length: 16; size: once; J: TRBJ1-1; D: .; DNA: TGCGCCAGCAGCCGGCCCCTCCTTCAGGGGAACACTGAAGCTTTCTTT; CDR3: CASSRPLLQGNTEAFF
V: TRBV6-6; length: 15; size: once; J: TRBJ1-6; D: .; DNA: TGTGCCAGCAGTTACGGACAGTTCTATAATTCACCCCTCCACTTT; CDR3: CASSYGQFYNSPLHF
V: TRBV9; length: 15; size: .; J: TRBJ1-3; D: .; DNA: TGTGCCAGCAGCGCCCGGGGGAAGACTGGAAACACCATATATTTT; CDR3: CASSARGKTGNTIYF
V: TRBV5-4; length: 15; size: .; J: TRBJ2-3; D: TRBD2; DNA: TGTGCCAGCAGCTTGTATGCGGGAGGGCCGGATACGCAGTATTTT; CDR3: CASSLYAGGPDTQYF
V: TRBV5-1; length: 14; size: .; J: TRBJ1-1; D: .; DNA: TGCGCCAGCAGCTACTGGACAGCGAACACTGAAGCTTTCTTT; CDR3: CASSYWTANTEAFF
V: TRBV10-3; length: 18; size: once; J: TRBJ2-4; D: TRBD1; DNA: TGTGCCATCAGTGAGCCACAGGGGGCTGGATTTGACAAAAACATTCAGTACTTC; CDR3: CAISEPQGAGFDKNIQYF
V: TRBV7-6; length: 15; size: .; J: TRBJ2-1; D: .; DNA: TGTGCCAGCAGCCGGGACTTCCACTCCTACAATGAGCAGTTCTTC; CDR3: CASSRDFHSYNEQFF
V: TRBV3-1/TRBV3-2; length: 13; size: .; J: TRBJ2-1; D: .; DNA: TGTGCCAGCAGCCAAGCCCTAAAAAATGAGCAGTTCTTC; CDR3: CASSQALKNEQFF
V: TRBV6-5; length: 14; size: .; J: TRBJ2-3; D: TRBD2; DNA: TGTGCCGGGAGTAGCGGGGGGACGCCAGATACGCAGTATTTT; CDR3: CAGSSGGTPDTQYF
V: TRBV7-2; length: 15; size: .; J: TRBJ2-7; D: TRBD1; DNA: TGTGCCAGCAGCTTACCCCGGACAGGAGGAGTCGAGCAGTACTTC; CDR3: CASSLPRTGGVEQYF
V: TRBV27; length: 14; size: .; J: TRBJ2-7; D: .; DNA: TGTGCCAGCAGTTTTGTGGATAGCGAATACGAGCAGTACTTC; CDR3: CASSFVDSEYEQYF
V: TRBV5-1; length: 15; size: .; J: TRBJ2-1; D: TRBD2; DNA: TGCGCCAGCAGCGGAGGAGCGGGAGCGGTCAATGAGCAGTTCTTC; CDR3: CASSGGAGAVNEQFF
V: TRBV5-4; length: 13; size: .; J: TRBJ2-7; D: .; DNA: TGTGCCAGCAGCTTTGGCCACCGCGGAGAGCAGTACTTC; CDR3: CASSFGHRGEQYF
V: TRBV5-4; length: 17; size: .; J: TRBJ2-5; D: TRBD2; DNA: TGTGCCAGCACCTCTGGAAGGGGCGGGGGGGGCCAAGAGACCCAGTACTTC; CDR3: CASTSGRGGGGQETQYF
V: TRBV3-1/TRBV3-2; length: 14; size: once; J: TRBJ1-4; D: .; DNA: TGTGCCAGCACTACTTCTGCAACTAATGAAAAACTGTTTTTT; CDR3: CASTTSATNEKLFF
V: TRBV27; length: 16; size: once; J: TRBJ1-6; D: .; DNA: TGTGCCAGCCGGGTTTGGGGGCTCTTAGATAATTCACCCCTCCACTTT; CDR3: CASRVWGLLDNSPLHF
V: TRBV27; length: 13; size: .; J: TRBJ1-4; D: .; DNA: TGTGCCAGTTCGGACACCTATAATGAAAAACTGTTTTTT; CDR3: CASSDTYNEKLFF
V: TRBV11-2; length: 12; size: .; J: TRBJ2-7; D: .; DNA: TGTGCCAGCAGCGTCAGGGTGGGCGAGCAGTACTTC; CDR3: CASSVRVGEQYF
V: TRBV27; length: 15; size: .; J: TRBJ1-5; D: .; DNA: TGTGCCAGCAGTTTATGGGGGGTTGGCAATCAGCCCCAGCATTTT; CDR3: CASSLWGVGNQPQHF
V: TRBV12-3/TRBV12-4; length: 13; size: .; J: TRBJ2-3; D: .; DNA: TGTGCCAGCAGTGGACACAGCACAGATACGCAGTATTTT; CDR3: CASSGHSTDTQYF
V: TRBV10-3; length: 13; size: .; J: TRBJ2-7; D: .; DNA: TGTGCCATCAGTGGGACTTCTAGGAACGAGCAGTACTTC; CDR3: CAISGTSRNEQYF